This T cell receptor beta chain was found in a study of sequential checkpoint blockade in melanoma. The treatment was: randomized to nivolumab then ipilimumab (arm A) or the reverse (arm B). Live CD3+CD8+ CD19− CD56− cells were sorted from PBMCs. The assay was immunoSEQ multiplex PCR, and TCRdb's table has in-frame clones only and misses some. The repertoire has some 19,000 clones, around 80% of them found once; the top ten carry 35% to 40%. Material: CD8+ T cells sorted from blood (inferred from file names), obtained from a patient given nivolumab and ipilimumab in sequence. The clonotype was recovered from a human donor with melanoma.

This CDR3 is CASSPLSGTMNTEAFF. The CDR3 coding sequence is TGCGCCAGCAGCCCGCTCAGCGGGACTATGAACACTGAAGCTTTCTTT. The chain couples TRBV5-1 to TRBJ1-1, with a tentative D call TRBD1 (5 bases). The length of the CDR3 is 16 residues. In germline, CDR1 is SGHRS, CDR2 YFSETQ. V was cut by 4 bases and J by 0 bases, with 16 bases left in between. Filled out from reference TRBV5-1 and TRBJ1-1, the complete variable domain reads KAGVTQTPRYLIKTRGQQVTLSCSPISGHRSVSWYQQTPGQGLQFLFEYFSETQRNKGNFPGRFSGRQFSNSRSEMNVSTLELGDSALYLCASSPLSGTMNTEAFFGQGTRLTVV.